What follows are 6 T cell receptor beta chains derived from one specimen sequenced in a study of beta chain features in type 1 diabetes. Their antigen targets remain unknown. Overall study findings and caveats: TCRB CDR3s from Type 1 diabetes patients were moderately but significantly shorter in all four CD4+ subsets.

Of the isolated RNA, all was reverse transcribed, and so the sequenced material was expressed TCRB transcripts. Sequencing was performed with immunoSEQ multiplex PCR; in TCRdb, only in-frame clones are kept and a portion is missing. In the table there are 310,000 or so clones, about a tenth of which are singletons. The material sequenced was central memory CD4+ T cells from blood. The receptors come from a man aged 25-40 years with type 1 diabetes.

This rearrangement joins TRBV10-2 to TRBJ2-1, with 12 bases that match TRBD2. Germline V gives CDR1 WSHSY, CDR2 SAAADI. The CDR3 has 15 amino acids. Trimming at V came to 6 bases and at J to 9 bases, leaving 9 bases not matched to a gene. In nucleotides, the CDR3 is TGCGCCAGCAGCTCTCTAGCGGGGGGGCTTGGTGAGCAGTTCTTC. Residues: CASSSLAGGLGEQFF.

The chain recombines TRBV6-1 with TRBJ2-4, with D unclear. The CDR3 contains 15 residues. Trimming removed 5 bases at V and 5 bases at J, with 16 bases between. Germline V CDR1 and CDR2: MNHNS, SASEGT. CDR3 residues: CASSPRLGGQNIQYF. The CDR3 DNA reads as TGTGCCAGCAGTCCCCGCCTTGGTGGCCAAAACATTCAGTACTTC.

This chain uses TRBV29-1 with TRBJ1-1, with D possibly being TRBD1 (5 bases). V was clipped by 1 base and J by 4 bases, with 10 bases between them. The V gene's germline CDR1 is SQVTM and CDR2 ANQGSEA. The CDR3 loop spans 13 amino acids. The CDR3 loop reads CSVEGQFSTEAFF. The CDR3 DNA sequence: TGCAGCGTTGAAGGACAGTTCTCCACTGAAGCTTTCTTT.

This clone came up a few times. The chain is built from TRBV30 and TRBJ2-1; D remains unclear. V was trimmed by 2 bases and J by 5 bases, leaving 13 bases between them. Germline CDR1 and CDR2: GTSNPN and SVGIG (reference sequence). This CDR3 comprises 14 residues. CDR3 in DNA: TGTGCCTGGAGTTCAAAGGTAGTAGACAATGAGCAGTTCTTC. Translated: CAWSSKVVDNEQFF. Supplemented by reference TRBV30 and TRBJ2-1, the full variable domain reads SQTIHQWPATLVQPVGSPLSLECTVEGTSNPNLYWYRQAAGRGLQLLFYSVGIGQISSEVPQNLSASRPQDRQFILSSKKLLLSDSGFYLCAWSSKVVDNEQFFGPGTRLTVL.

V is TRBV11-2 and J is TRBJ2-5, with D unclear. The V and J ends lost 2 bases and 1 base respectively, with 5 bases between them. This CDR3 has 13 amino acids. CDR1 and CDR2 (germline): SGHAT, FQNNGV. CDR3 loop: CASSLQAQETQYF. The CDR3, as DNA: TGTGCCAGCAGCTTACAGGCCCAAGAGACCCAGTACTTC.

This clone appeared a few times. The chain carries TRBV18 and TRBJ2-6; D remains unclear. The CDR3 contains 14 residues. Looked up from germline, CDR1 is KGHSH and CDR2 is LQKENI. The V end lost 5 bases, the J end lost 0 bases, and 5 bases lay between the germline ends. CDR3 region: CASSGPSGANVLTF. The CDR3 region has the DNA TGTGCCAGCTCAGGGCCCTCTGGGGCCAACGTCCTGACTTTC. The whole variable domain, remainder taken from reference TRBV18 and TRBJ2-6, is NAGVMQNPRHLVRRRGQEARLRCSPMKGHSHVYWYRQLPEEGLKFMVYLQKENIIDESGMPKERFSAEFPKEGPSILRIQQVVRGDSAAYFCASSGPSGANVLTFGAGSRLTVL.